The entry below gives a single T cell receptor (beta chain) sequence along with its context. Antigen: not known. Germline CDR1 is GTSNPN and CDR2 is SVGIG (reference sequence). V lost 0 bases to trimming and J lost 6 bases; unmatched junction nucleotides: 7. The CDR3 contains 14 residues. These data come from a study of T cell responses to AZD1222 COVID-19 vaccine. Clones were sequenced by immunoSEQ multiplex PCR, and TCRdb holds only the in-frame ones, with some missing. Of approximately 160,000 clones listed, 88% were seen once; the top ten hold roughly 3.5%. Study observations and caveats: As reported, nearly half of all spike-specific TCRs target variant regions that are unmutated. Sampling captured repertoires only after the peak T cell response. Donors were mostly white British, more females; clonal diversity possibly underestimated. Spike-specific TCR breadth and depth both grew after two AZD1222 doses.

The source of this sequence is an adult in good health. This specimen consisted of peripheral blood, obtained on day 0 of MenACWY control vaccination. The rearrangement joins TRBV30 to TRBJ2-7; 8 nucleotides line up with TRBD1. CDR3 amino acids: CAWSVGTGRPEQYF. CDR3 nucleotide sequence: TGTGCCTGGAGTGTAGGGACAGGCCGGCCCGAGCAGTACTTC.